The 16 T cell receptor beta chains below come from one sample, sequenced in a study of blood T cells in healthy people across ages (dated by TCRdb to between 2014 and 2016). The method behind the library was 5' RACE. A second roughly 6 to 11 cycle PCR used a sample-barcoded 5' primer and a J-beta primer mix. Starting from the raw public reads, TCRdb applied fastp trimming at Q25, assembled clones with MiXCR and retained in-frame beta chains. When rows share a CDR3 protein, they turn into one entry using the most common DNA and genes. The sample table records approximately 1,700,000 distinct CDR3 sequences; roughly 43% of these occur just once. The top ten clonotypes cover 20% to 25% of the sample. Sequencing used blood. The receptors stem from a human donor in good health.

The chain uses TRBV11-1 and TRBJ2-3; D remains ambiguous. The CDR3 runs 14 residues. V lost 9 bases, J lost 0 bases, and 13 bases lay in between. Germline lookup yields CDR1 SGHAT and CDR2 FQDESV (reference sequence). The chain's CDR3 is CASGRRVSTDTQYF. The DNA for the CDR3 is TGTGCCAGTGGTCGGAGAGTAAGCACAGATACGCAGTATTTT.

V usage is TRBV20-1 and J usage is TRBJ1-2; 10 bases fit TRBD1. CDR3 length equals 13 residues. Germline V gene data show CDR1 as DFQATT and CDR2 as SNEGSKA (reference sequence). V lost 5 bases, J lost 8 bases, and 8 bases stayed unmatched. The CDR3 region has the DNA TGCAGTGCTCCCGGGACAGGGGCTCTAGGCTACACCTTC. It is translated as CSAPGTGALGYTF.

V gene TRBV12-3 or TRBV12-4 combines with J gene TRBJ2-1, with D possibly called TRBD1 or TRBD2 (7 bases each). This CDR3 spans 14 amino acids. With 4 bases removed from V and 9 bases from J, the gap between germline ends came to 16 bases. The CDR3 DNA reads as TGTGCCAGCAGTTCGCGTCGGGGGGACAGTGAGCAGTTCTTC. Its translation: CASSSRRGDSEQFF.

This clonotype was counted between two and nine times. The genes are TRBV20-1 and TRBJ1-2; TRBD1 agrees at 8 bases. CDR3 size: 13 residues. CDR1 is DFQATT, CDR2 SNEGSKA, per germline (reference sequence). The trim removed 6 bases at V and 3 bases at J, leaving 6 bases unmatched. CDR3 DNA sequence: TGCAGTGCGCAGGACAGGGTAGACTATGGCTACACCTTC. Encoded protein: CSAQDRVDYGYTF.

The V call is TRBV5-1, the J call TRBJ2-5, with D possibly being TRBD1 (6 bases). The CDR3 covers 14 residues. The germline V and J ends were trimmed by 4 bases and 5 bases, with 15 bases remaining between them. The germline V gene encodes CDR1 SGHRS and CDR2 YFSETQ. The CDR3 nucleotides are TGCGCCAGCAGCCTGAAACAGGGTGAGGAGACCCAGTACTTC. Amino acid sequence: CASSLKQGEETQYF. The entire variable domain, with the rest obtained from reference TRBV5-1 and TRBJ2-5, is as follows: KAGVTQTPRYLIKTRGQQVTLSCSPISGHRSVSWYQQTPGQGLQFLFEYFSETQRNKGNFPGRFSGRQFSNSRSEMNVSTLELGDSALYLCASSLKQGEETQYFGPGTRLLVL.

For this clonotype: The junction differs from germline at one of its ends, possibly a read error. V and J are TRBV7-3 and TRBJ2-5; D unresolved. From germline, CDR1 is SGHTA and CDR2 FQGTGA. This CDR3 is 13 amino acids long. The chain's CDR3 is CASSLRWEETRYF. CDR3 sequence (DNA): TGTGCCAGCAGCTTAAGATGGGAAGAGACCCGGTACTTC.

V and J are TRBV20-1 and TRBJ2-7; D is possibly TRBD2 (7 bases). The CDR3 loop spans 15 amino acids. From germline, CDR1 is DFQATT and CDR2 SNEGSKA (reference sequence). V shed 0 bases and J shed 3 bases, with 15 bases lying between them. The CDR3 nucleotides read TGCAGTGCTAGAGATCCCGGACTAGGGGGCTACGAGCAGTACTTC. Translated, it gives CSARDPGLGGYEQYF.

The chain is built from TRBV7-3 and TRBJ2-1, with TRBD2 matching over 9 bases. With the DNA end fitting TRBJ2-7 better, the J assignment may be wrong. Germline V gene data show CDR1 as SGHTA and CDR2 as FQGTGA. The CDR3 covers 16 residues. CDR3 sequence: CASSSLAGSSYNEQYF. CDR3 bases: TGTGCCAGCAGCTCCCTAGCGGGGAGCTCCTACAATGAGCAGTACTTC.

This clonotype turned up a few times. The rearrangement links TRBV29-1 to TRBJ1-1; D remains unclear. The CDR3 has 13 amino acids. V was cut by 4 bases and J by 0 bases, with 9 bases left in between. The germline CDR1 and CDR2 sequences are SQVTM and ANQGSEA. The CDR3 coding sequence is TGCAGCGTTGGATCCCTTTTGAACACTGAAGCTTTCTTT. It translates to CSVGSLLNTEAFF.

The chain is built from TRBV20-1 and TRBJ2-4, with 7 nucleotides matching TRBD1. J gave up 5 bases and V 5 bases, and 9 bases lay outside the gene matches. The germline gives CDR1 DFQATT, CDR2 SNEGSKA (reference sequence). The CDR3 is 14 amino acids. The CDR3 here is CSAWDRRKENIQYF. The CDR3, as DNA: TGCAGTGCTTGGGACAGAAGGAAAGAAAACATTCAGTACTTC.

The CDR3 is CASSHETGRSNYGYTF. The CDR3 DNA reads TGTGCCAGCAGCCACGAGACGGGGCGTTCTAACTATGGCTACACCTTC. The rearrangement links TRBV12-3 or TRBV12-4 to TRBJ1-2; TRBD1 is a possible D gene (5 bases). V shed 6 bases and J shed 0 bases, with 17 bases lying between them. The length of the CDR3 is 16 residues.

This clonotype was observed a handful of times. This rearrangement joins TRBV25-1 to TRBJ2-7; TRBD1 matches at 12 bases. There are 13 residues in the CDR3. The germline V gene encodes CDR1 MGHDK and CDR2 SYGVNS. Unmatched junction bases numbered 3, after V lost 8 bases and J lost 4 bases. The CDR3 protein is CASGTGGRYEQYF. DNA of the CDR3: TGTGCCAGCGGGACAGGGGGCAGGTACGAGCAGTACTTC.

This clonotype has just a few counts. The genes are TRBV6-1 and TRBJ2-1; D might be TRBD1 (6 bases). Per the germline V gene, CDR1 is MNHNS and CDR2 is SASEGT. The CDR3 is 14 amino acids. Trimming removed 9 bases from V and 4 bases from J, with 16 bases in between. CDR3 amino acids: CASTPGHIYNEQFF. The DNA for the CDR3 is TGTGCCAGTACACCGGGACACATATACAATGAGCAGTTCTTC.

With regard to this clonotype: An end of the junction does not agree with germline; a read error may underlie this. This chain uses TRBV11-2 with TRBJ2-1; perhaps TRBD2 as D (5 bases). The CDR3 loop spans 15 amino acids. Germline CDR1 and CDR2: SGHAT and FQNNGV. CDR3 residues: CAGSFSSFSHNEQFF. For the CDR3, the DNA is TGTGCCGGCAGCTTTTCTAGCTTCTCCCACAATGAGCAGTTCTTC.

The chain links TRBV7-9 to TRBJ1-1; a weak D match, TRBD1 (5 bases). Per germline, CDR1 SEHNR and CDR2 FQNEAQ (reference sequence). The CDR3 is made up of 14 amino acids. Trimming cost V 6 bases and J 11 bases, with 22 bases left between them. The CDR3: CASRTTGLPGRAFF. The CDR3 nucleotides are TGTGCCAGCAGAACAACGGGACTTCCAGGGCGGGCTTTCTTT.

This clonotype was seen more than once but under ten times. The chain is built from TRBV7-2 and TRBJ2-4, with D possibly being TRBD1 (5 bases). Germline CDR1 is SGHTA and CDR2 is FQGNSA. CDR3 length: 13 residues. V lost 3 bases to trimming and J lost 7 bases, with 10 bases between them. This chain's CDR3 is CASSFRGLNIQYF. The DNA for the CDR3 is TGTGCCAGCAGCTTTAGGGGCTTGAACATTCAGTACTTC.